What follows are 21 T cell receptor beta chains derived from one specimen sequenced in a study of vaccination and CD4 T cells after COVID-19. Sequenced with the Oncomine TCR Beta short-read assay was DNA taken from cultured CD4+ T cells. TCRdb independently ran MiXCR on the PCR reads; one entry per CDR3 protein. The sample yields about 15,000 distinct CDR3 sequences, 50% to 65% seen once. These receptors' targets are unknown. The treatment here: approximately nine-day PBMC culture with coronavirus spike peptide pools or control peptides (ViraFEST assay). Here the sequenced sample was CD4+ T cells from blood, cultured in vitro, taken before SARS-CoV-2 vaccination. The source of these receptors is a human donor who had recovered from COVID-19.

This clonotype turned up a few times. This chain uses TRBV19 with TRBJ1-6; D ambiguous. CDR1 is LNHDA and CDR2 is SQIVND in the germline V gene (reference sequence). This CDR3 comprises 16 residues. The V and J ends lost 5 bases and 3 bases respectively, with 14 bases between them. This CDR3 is CASSPFTALYNSPLHF. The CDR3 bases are TGTGCCAGTAGTCCCTTTACGGCCCTCTATAATTCACCCCTCCACTTT.

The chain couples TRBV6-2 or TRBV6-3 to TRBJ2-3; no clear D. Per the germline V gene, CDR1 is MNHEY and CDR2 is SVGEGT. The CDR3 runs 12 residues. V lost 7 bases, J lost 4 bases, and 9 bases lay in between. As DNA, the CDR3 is TGTGCCAGCACCCAGAGTTCAGATACGCAGTATTTT. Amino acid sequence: CASTQSSDTQYF.

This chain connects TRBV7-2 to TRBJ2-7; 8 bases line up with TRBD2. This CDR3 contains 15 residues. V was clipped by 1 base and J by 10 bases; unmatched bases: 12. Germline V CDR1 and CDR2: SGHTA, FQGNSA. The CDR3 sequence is CASSLVSAGETLQYF. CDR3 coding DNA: TGTGCCAGCAGCTTAGTTTCAGCGGGGGAGACCTTACAGTACTTC.

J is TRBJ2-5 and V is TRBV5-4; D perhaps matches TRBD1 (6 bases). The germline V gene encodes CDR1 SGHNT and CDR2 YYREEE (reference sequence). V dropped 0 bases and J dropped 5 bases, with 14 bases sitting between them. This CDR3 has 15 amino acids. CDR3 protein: CASSLDQGLSETQYF. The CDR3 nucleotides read TGTGCCAGCAGCTTGGATCAGGGGCTAAGTGAGACCCAGTACTTC. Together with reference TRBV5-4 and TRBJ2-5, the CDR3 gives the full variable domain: ETGVTQSPTHLIKTRGQQVTLRCSSQSGHNTVSWYQQALGQGPQFIFQYYREEENGRGNFPPRFSGLQFPNYSSELNVNALELDDSALYLCASSLDQGLSETQYFGPGTRLLVL.

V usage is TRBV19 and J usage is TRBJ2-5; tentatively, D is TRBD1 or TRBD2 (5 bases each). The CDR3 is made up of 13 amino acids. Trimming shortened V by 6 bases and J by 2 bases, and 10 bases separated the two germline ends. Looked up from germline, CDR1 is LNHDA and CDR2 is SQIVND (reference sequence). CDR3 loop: CASSEGRQETQYF. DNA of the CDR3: TGTGCCAGTAGCGAGGGACGGCAAGAGACCCAGTACTTC.

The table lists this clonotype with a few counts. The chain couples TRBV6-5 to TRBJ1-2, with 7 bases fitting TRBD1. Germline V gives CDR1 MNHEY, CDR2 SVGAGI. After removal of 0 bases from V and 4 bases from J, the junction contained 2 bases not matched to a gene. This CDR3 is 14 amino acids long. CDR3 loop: CASSYSGDSYGYTF. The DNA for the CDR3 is TGTGCCAGCAGTTACTCGGGGGACAGCTATGGCTACACCTTC.

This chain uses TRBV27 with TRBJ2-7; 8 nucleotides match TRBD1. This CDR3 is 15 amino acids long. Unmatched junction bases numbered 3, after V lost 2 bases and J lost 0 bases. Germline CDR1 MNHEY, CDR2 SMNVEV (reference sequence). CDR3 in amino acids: CASSLRQGASYEQYF. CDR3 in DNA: TGTGCCAGCAGTTTAAGGCAGGGGGCCTCCTACGAGCAGTACTTC.

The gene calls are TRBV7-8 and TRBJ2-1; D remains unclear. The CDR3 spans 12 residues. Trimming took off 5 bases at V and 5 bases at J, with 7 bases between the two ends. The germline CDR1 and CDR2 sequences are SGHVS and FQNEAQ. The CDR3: CASSGFDNEQFF. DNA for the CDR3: TGTGCCAGCAGCGGGTTTGACAATGAGCAGTTCTTC.

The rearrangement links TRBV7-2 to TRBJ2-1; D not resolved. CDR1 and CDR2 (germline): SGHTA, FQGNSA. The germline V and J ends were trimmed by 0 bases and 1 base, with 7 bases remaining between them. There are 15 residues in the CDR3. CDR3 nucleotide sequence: TGTGCCAGCAGCTTAGCGGGCAGGTCCTACAATGAGCAGTTCTTC. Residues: CASSLAGRSYNEQFF.

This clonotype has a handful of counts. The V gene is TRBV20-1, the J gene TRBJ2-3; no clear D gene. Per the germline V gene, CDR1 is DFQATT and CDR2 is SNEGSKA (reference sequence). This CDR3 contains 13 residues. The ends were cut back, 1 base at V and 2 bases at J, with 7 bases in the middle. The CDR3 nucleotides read TGCAGTGCTAGAGCGCCCTCCACAGATACGCAGTATTTT. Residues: CSARAPSTDTQYF.

The CDR3 loop reads CASSLGTGVQPQHF. CDR3 sequence (DNA): TGTGCCAGCAGTTTAGGGACAGGGGTTCAGCCCCAGCATTTT. The chain has TRBV12-3 or TRBV12-4 and TRBJ1-5; the match to TRBD1 covers 9 bases. The CDR3 loop spans 14 amino acids. V gave up 1 base and J gave up 6 bases; unmatched junction bases: 1.

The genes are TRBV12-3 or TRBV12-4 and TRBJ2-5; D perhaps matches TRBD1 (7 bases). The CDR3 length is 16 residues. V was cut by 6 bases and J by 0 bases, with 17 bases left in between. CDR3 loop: CASRGEAGGYQETQYF. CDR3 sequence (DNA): TGTGCCAGCAGGGGCGAGGCAGGGGGGTACCAAGAGACCCAGTACTTC.

The CDR3 bases are TGTGCCAGTAGTGCCATACAGGGGGACAATGAGCAGTTCTTC. Its translation is CASSAIQGDNEQFF. The V call is TRBV19, the J call TRBJ2-1, with 8 bases lining up with TRBD1. V shed 5 bases and J 5 bases; nucleotides not matched to a gene: 5. This CDR3 comprises 14 residues. Germline V gene data show CDR1 as LNHDA and CDR2 as SQIVND (reference sequence).

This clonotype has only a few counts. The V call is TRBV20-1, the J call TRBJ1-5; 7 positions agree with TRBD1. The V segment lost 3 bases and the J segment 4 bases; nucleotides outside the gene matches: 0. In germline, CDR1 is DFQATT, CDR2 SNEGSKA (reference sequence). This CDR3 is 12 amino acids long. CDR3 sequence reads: CSARTGNQPQHF. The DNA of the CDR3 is TGCAGTGCTAGGACAGGGAATCAGCCCCAGCATTTT.

The CDR3 sequence is CSVRQGPATEAFF. CDR3 DNA: TGCAGCGTTCGACAGGGTCCTGCCACTGAAGCTTTCTTT. V usage is TRBV29-1 and J usage is TRBJ1-1, with 7 bases identical to TRBD1. The CDR3 has 13 amino acids. V lost 5 bases and J lost 4; bases outside the gene matches: 7. From germline, CDR1 is SQVTM and CDR2 ANQGSEA. The full variable domain, rest sourced from reference TRBV29-1 and TRBJ1-1, is SAVISQKPSRDICQRGTSLTIQCQVDSQVTMMFWYRQQPGQSLTLIATANQGSEATYESGFVIDKFPISRPNLTFSTLTVSNMSPEDSSIYLCSVRQGPATEAFFGQGTRLTVV.

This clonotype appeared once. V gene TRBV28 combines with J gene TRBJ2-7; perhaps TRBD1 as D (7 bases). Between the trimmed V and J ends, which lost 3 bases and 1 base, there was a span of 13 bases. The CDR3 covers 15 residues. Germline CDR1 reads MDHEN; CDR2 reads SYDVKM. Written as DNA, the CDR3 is TGTGCCAGCAGTTTCGGAGGGGGCGCGTCCTACGAGCAGTACTTC. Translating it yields CASSFGGGASYEQYF.

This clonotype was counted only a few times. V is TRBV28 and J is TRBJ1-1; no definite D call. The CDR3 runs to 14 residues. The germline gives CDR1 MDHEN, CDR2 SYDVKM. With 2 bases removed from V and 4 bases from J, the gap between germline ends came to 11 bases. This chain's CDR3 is CASSLPGKGTEAFF. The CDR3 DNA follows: TGTGCCAGCAGTTTACCGGGAAAGGGCACTGAAGCTTTCTTT.

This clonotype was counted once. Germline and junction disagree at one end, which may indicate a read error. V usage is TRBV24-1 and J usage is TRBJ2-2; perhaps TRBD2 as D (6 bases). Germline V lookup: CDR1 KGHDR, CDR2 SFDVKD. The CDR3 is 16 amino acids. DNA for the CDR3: TGTGCCACCAGTGGAAGCGGGCTTAAGAACATCGGGGAGCTGTTTTTT. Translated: CATSGSGLKNIGELFF.

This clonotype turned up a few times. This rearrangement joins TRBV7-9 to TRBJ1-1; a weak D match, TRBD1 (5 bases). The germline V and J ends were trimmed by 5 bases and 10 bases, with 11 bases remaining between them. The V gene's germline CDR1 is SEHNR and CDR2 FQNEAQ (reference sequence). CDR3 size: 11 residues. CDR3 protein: CASSPGRVAFF. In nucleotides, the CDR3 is TGTGCCAGCAGCCCGGGACGAGTAGCTTTCTTT.

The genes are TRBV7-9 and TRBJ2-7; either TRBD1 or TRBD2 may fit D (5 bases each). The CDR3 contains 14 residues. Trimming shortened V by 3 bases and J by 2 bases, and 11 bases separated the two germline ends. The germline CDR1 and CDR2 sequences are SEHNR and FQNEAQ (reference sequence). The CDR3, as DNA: TGTGCCAGCAGCTTCAGCGGACAAACCTACGAGCAGTACTTC. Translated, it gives CASSFSGQTYEQYF.

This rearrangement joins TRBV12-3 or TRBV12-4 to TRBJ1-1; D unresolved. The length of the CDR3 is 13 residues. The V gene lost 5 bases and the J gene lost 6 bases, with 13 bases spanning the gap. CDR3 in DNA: TGTGCCAGCAGTCCTAACGGGCTGGCTGAAGCTTTCTTT. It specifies CASSPNGLAEAFF.